This record concerns one T cell receptor beta chain sequence. Its matching antigen is unknown. All the people who gave samples were healthy bone marrow donors. These data belong to a study of cytomegalovirus exposure and HLA in healthy donors. Overall study findings and caveats: Accurate prediction of most subjects' HLA-A and HLA-B alleles from TCR beta sequences was reported.

PCR used 60 Vbeta primers and 13 Jbeta primers. Sequencing was performed with immunoSEQ multiplex PCR; in TCRdb, only in-frame clones are kept and a portion is missing. The profile shows fewer than 100,000 clones, 60% to 80% of them singletons. V was pared by 10 bases and J by 0 bases, with 10 bases of the junction left unmatched. The CDR3 covers 15 residues. Germline CDR1 is SNHLY and CDR2 is FYNNEI. The source of this sequence is a woman aged 40 to 50 in good health and CMV-seronegative. The sequencing input was PBMCs. The chain uses TRBV2 and TRBJ1-1; 8 nucleotides align to TRBD1. The CDR3 DNA reads as TGTGCCACCATCTTTCAGACAGGGGTGAACACTGAAGCTTTCTTT. Protein product: CATIFQTGVNTEAFF.